This T cell receptor (beta chain) was identified during a study of PD-1 blockade in mismatch repair-deficient tumors. Background on the study: Patients had 12 mismatch repair-deficient cancer types, all previously treated and progressing.

Germline CDR1 reads SGHRS; CDR2 reads YFSETQ. This CDR3 region has 15 residues. The ends were cut back, 6 bases at V and 3 bases at J, with 17 bases in the middle. Study observations and caveats: Tumor-resident clones, often absent from pretreatment blood, expanded after pembrolizumab and then contracted.

Turning to this clone: Its antigen is not known.

Measured with immunoSEQ multiplex PCR; TCRdb has only the in-frame clones, and not every one. The sample carries more than 85,000 clones, under 90% recorded once. The receptor was isolated from an adult with mismatch repair-deficient cancer. The input for sequencing was peripheral blood, taken 35 to 37 weeks after starting pembrolizumab. The rearrangement joins TRBV5-1 to TRBJ2-3; D tentatively fits TRBD1 or TRBD2 (6 bases each). The CDR3, as DNA: TGCGCCAGCACCTCTTTGGGGGGCCATACAGATACGCAGTATTTT. Amino acid sequence: CASTSLGGHTDTQYF.